This T cell receptor beta chain derives from a study of blood T cell repertoires in COVID-19. On the study more broadly: The United States, Italy and Spain were the sources of the acute and convalescent COVID-19 samples. PBMCs, B-cell-depleted T cells, or T cells were the source of the cDNA or gDNA that made up the material.

This clone showed up just a few times. As processed by the authors: The assay estimated nucleated cells by amplifying reference gene primers. Repertoires were generated with immunoSEQ multiplex PCR, while TCRdb's copy carries only in-frame clones and drops some. V and J calls and clone size are copied from that table; D and trimming were computed from the DNA. This sample has some 180,000 clones, with roughly 76% found just once. Enrollment of patients from Seattle took place during active infection, with longitudinal follow-up. The CDR3 is 17 residues long. The ends lost 4 bases at V and 2 bases at J; junction bases unmatched: 9. Germline V gene data show CDR1 as LGHDT and CDR2 as YNNKEL (reference sequence).

Sample: peripheral blood. The J gene is TRBJ2-7, the V gene TRBV3-1 (or the pseudogene TRBV3-2), with TRBD2 identical over 12 bases. This clonotype originated in a woman older than 75 with COVID-19, enrolled during active disease. As DNA, the CDR3 is TGTGCCAGCAGCCGGGGGGTGACTAGCGGGAGTACCTACGAGCAGTACTTC. Amino acids: CASSRGVTSGSTYEQYF.